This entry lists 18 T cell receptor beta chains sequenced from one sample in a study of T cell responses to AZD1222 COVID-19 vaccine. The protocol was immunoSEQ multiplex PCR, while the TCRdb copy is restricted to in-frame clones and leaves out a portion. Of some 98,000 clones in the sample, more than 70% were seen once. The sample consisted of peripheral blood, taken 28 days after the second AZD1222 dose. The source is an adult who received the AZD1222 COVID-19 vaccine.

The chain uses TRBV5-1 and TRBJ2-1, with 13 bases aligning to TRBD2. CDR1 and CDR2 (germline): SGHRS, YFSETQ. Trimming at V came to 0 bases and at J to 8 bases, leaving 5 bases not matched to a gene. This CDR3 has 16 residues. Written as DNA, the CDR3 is TGCGCCAGCAGCTTGGGGACTAGCGGGAGTATGGATGAGCAGTTCTTC. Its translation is CASSLGTSGSMDEQFF.

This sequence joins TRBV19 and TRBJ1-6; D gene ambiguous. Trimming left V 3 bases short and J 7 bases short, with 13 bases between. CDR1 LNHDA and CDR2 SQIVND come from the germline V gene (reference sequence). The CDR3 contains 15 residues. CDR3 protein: CASSMAVTGNSPLHF. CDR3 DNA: TGTGCCAGTAGTATGGCAGTAACGGGAAATTCACCCCTCCACTTT. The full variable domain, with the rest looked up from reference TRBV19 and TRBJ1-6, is DGGITQSPKYLFRKEGQNVTLSCEQNLNHDAMYWYRQDPGQGLRLIYYSQIVNDFQKGDIAEGYSVSREKKESFPLTVTSAQKNPTAFYLCASSMAVTGNSPLHFGNGTRLTVT.

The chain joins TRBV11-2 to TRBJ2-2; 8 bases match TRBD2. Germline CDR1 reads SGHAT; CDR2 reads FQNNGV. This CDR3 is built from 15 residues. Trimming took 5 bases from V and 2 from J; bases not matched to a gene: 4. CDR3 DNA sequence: TGTGCCAGCAGCATTAGCGGGGTTAACACCGGGGAGCTGTTTTTT. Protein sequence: CASSISGVNTGELFF.

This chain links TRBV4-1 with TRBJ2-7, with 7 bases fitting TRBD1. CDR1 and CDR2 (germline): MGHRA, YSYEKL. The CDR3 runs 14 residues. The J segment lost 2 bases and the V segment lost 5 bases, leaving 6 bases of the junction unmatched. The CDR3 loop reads CASSINQGAYEQYF. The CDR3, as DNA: TGCGCCAGCAGCATAAACCAGGGGGCCTACGAGCAGTACTTC.

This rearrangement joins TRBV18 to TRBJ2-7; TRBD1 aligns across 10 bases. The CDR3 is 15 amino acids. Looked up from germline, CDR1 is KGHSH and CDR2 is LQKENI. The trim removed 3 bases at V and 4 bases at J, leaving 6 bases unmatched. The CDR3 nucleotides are TGTGCCAGCTCACCTACCGGGACAGGGGTTTACGAGCAGTACTTC. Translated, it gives CASSPTGTGVYEQYF.

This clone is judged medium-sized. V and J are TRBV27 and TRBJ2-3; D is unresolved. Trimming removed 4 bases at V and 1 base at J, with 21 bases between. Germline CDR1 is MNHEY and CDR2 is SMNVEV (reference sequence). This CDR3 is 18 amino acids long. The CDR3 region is CASSSPFLGPDRTDTQYF. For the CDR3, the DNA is TGTGCCAGCAGTTCCCCTTTTCTTGGGCCCGACCGCACAGATACGCAGTATTTT.

The CDR3 sequence is CASSQVPGSSYNEQFF. As DNA, the CDR3 is TGTGCCAGCAGCCAGGTCCCAGGGAGCTCCTACAATGAGCAGTTCTTC. This sequence joins TRBV7-6 and TRBJ2-1; D could derive from TRBD1 or TRBD2 (5 bases each). This CDR3 spans 16 amino acids. Trimming pared 5 bases from V and 0 bases from J, leaving 14 bases between. Germline values: CDR1 SGHVS, CDR2 FNYEAQ.

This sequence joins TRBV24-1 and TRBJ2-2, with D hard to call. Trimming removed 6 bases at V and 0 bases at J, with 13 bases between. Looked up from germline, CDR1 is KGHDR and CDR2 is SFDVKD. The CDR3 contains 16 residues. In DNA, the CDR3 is TGTGCCACCAGTTCAAGGATAGAAACGAACACCGGGGAGCTGTTTTTT. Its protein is CATSSRIETNTGELFF.

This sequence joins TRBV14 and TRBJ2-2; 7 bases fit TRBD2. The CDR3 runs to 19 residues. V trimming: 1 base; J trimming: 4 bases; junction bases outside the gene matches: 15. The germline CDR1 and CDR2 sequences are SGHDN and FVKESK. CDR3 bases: TGTGCCAGCAGCCAAGTTACCCCCCAGGGAGGGGCGACCACCGGGGAGCTGTTTTTT. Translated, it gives CASSQVTPQGGATTGELFF. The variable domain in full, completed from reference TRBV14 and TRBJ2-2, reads EAGVTQFPSHSVIEKGQTVTLRCDPISGHDNLYWYRRVMGKEIKFLLHFVKESKQDESGMPNNRFLAERTGGTYSTLKVQPAELEDSGVYFCASSQVTPQGGATTGELFFGEGSRLTVL.

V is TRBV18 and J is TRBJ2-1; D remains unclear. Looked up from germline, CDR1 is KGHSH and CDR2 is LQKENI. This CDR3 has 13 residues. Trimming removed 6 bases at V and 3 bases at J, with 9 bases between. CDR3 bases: TGTGCCAGCTCCATTTCGATCTACAATGAGCAGTTCTTC. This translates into CASSISIYNEQFF.

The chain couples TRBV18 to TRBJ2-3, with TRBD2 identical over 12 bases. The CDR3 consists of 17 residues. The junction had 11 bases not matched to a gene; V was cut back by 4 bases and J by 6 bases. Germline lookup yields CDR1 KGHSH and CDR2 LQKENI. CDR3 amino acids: CASSHTQTSGRPDTQYF. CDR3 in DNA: TGTGCCAGCTCACACACACAGACTAGCGGGAGACCTGATACGCAGTATTTT.

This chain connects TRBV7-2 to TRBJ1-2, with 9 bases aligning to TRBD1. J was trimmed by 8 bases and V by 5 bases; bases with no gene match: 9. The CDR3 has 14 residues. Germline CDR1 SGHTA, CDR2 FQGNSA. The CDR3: CASSQGGTGQGYTF. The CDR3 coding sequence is TGTGCCAGCAGCCAAGGCGGGACAGGGCAAGGCTACACCTTC.

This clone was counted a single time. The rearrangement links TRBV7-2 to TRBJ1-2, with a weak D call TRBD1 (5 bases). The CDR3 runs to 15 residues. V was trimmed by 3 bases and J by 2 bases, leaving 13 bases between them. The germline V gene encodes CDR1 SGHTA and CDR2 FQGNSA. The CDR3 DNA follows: TGTGCCAGCAGCTTTACCGGGACGGCGAACTATGGCTACACCTTC. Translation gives CASSFTGTANYGYTF. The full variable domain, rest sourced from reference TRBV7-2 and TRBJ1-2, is GAGVSQSPSNKVTEKGKDVELRCDPISGHTALYWYRQSLGQGLEFLIYFQGNSAPDKSGLPSDRFSAERTGGSVSTLTIQRTQQEDSAVYLCASSFTGTANYGYTFGSGTRLTVV.

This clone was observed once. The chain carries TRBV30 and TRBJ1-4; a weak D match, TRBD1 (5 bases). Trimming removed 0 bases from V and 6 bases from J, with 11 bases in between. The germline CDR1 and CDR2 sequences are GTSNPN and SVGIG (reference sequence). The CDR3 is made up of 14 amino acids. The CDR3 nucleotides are TGTGCCTGGAGTGTAATTCGGGGCCATGAAAAACTGTTTTTT. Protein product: CAWSVIRGHEKLFF.

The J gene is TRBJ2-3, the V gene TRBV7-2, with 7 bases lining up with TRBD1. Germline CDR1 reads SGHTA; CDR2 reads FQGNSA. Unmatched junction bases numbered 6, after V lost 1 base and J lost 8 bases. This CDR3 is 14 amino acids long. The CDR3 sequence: CASSLGQGGGTQYF. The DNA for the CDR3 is TGTGCCAGCAGCTTAGGACAGGGTGGTGGTACGCAGTATTTT.

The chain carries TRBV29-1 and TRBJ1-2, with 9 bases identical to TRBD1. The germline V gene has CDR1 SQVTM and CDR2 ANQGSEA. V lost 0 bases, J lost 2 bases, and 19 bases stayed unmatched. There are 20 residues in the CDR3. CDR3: CSVEEFGTRGTGKANYGYTF. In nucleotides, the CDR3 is TGCAGCGTTGAAGAATTCGGTACTCGGGGGACAGGGAAGGCAAACTATGGCTACACCTTC.

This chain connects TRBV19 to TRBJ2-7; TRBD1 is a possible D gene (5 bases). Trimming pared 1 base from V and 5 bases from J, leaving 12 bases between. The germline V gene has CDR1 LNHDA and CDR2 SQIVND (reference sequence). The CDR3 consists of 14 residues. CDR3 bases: TGTGCCAGTAGTATAGTTGTCCAGGGCGACGAGCAGTACTTC. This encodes CASSIVVQGDEQYF.

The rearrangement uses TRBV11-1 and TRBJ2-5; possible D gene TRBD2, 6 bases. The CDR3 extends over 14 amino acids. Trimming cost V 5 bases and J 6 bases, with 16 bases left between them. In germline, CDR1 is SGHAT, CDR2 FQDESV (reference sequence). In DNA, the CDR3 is TGTGCCAGCAGCAAGGCGGGACGGGCCCAGACCCAGTACTTC. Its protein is CASSKAGRAQTQYF.